Sequencing of this TCR beta chain was carried out in a study of OX40 agonist ivuxolimab in advanced cancers. Study in general: Patients treated during dose escalation were battling hepatocellular carcinoma, melanoma, renal cell or head and neck cancer. Partial responses, seen in three patients, involved one hepatocellular carcinoma and two cutaneous melanomas.

Sequencing was performed with immunoSEQ multiplex PCR; in TCRdb, only in-frame clones are kept and a portion is missing. The table includes 55,000 to 65,000 clones, around 85% detected once. Whole-study findings and limits: Nonresponders, in some cases, also had low normalized T-cell clonal expansion. The work left the antigen specificity of expanded peripheral T cells undetermined.

This clone was seen more than once but under ten times. No antigen is known for it. The germline V and J ends were trimmed by 6 bases and 6 bases, with 17 bases remaining between them. The length of the CDR3 is 15 residues. The germline V gene has CDR1 SEHNR and CDR2 FQNEAQ (reference sequence). The J gene is TRBJ1-4, the V gene TRBV7-9; D gene uncertain. This TCR came from an adult with an advanced solid tumor such as melanoma, head and neck, liver or kidney cancer. The sequenced sample was CD4+ or CD8+ T cells sorted from blood, obtained in a trial of the OX40 agonist ivuxolimab. The CDR3, as DNA: TGTGCCAGCAGATATGAGGGATACGGTGATGAAAAACTGTTTTTT. Translated, it gives CASRYEGYGDEKLFF.